This passage covers 2 T cell receptor beta chains from one sample sequenced in a study of tissue T cells after allogeneic stem cell transplantation. Profiled with immunoSEQ multiplex PCR; TCRdb holds only in-frame clones, not every one. Of approximately 30,000 clones in the sample, 85% to 90% were seen once. Here the sequenced sample was blood, taken before transplantation. These receptors were collected from a woman aged 18 to 55 who later had graft-versus-host disease after an allogeneic stem cell transplant.

V and J are TRBV6-1 and TRBJ2-3; possible D gene TRBD1, 6 bases. Germline V gene lookup returns CDR1 MNHNS and CDR2 SASEGT. This CDR3 is 15 amino acids long. V was clipped by 2 bases and J by 0 bases, with 9 bases between them. The CDR3 loop reads CASSELRGSTDTQYF. CDR3 coding DNA: TGTGCCAGCAGTGAACTTAGGGGGAGCACAGATACGCAGTATTTT.

The V call is TRBV6-5, the J call TRBJ2-4, with D perhaps matching TRBD2 (6 bases). CDR1 MNHEY and CDR2 SVGAGI come from the germline V gene. The CDR3 sequence is 14 residues long. With 7 bases removed from V and 8 bases from J, the gap between germline ends came to 18 bases. In DNA form, the CDR3 reads TGTGCCAGCACCAATGGACTATCGTTCCACATTCAGTACTTC. Protein sequence: CASTNGLSFHIQYF.